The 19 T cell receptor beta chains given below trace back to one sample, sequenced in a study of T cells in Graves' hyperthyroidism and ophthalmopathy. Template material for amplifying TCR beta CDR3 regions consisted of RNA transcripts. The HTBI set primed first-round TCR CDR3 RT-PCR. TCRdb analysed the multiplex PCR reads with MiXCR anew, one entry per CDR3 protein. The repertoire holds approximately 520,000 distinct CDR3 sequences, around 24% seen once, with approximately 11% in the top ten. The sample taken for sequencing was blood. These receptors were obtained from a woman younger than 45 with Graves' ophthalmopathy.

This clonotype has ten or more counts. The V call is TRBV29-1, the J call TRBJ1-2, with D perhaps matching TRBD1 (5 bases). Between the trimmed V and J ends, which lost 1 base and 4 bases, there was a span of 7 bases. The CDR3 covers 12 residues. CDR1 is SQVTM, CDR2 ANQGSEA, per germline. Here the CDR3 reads CSVEGQGYGYTF. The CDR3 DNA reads TGCAGCGTTGAAGGTCAGGGCTATGGCTACACCTTC.

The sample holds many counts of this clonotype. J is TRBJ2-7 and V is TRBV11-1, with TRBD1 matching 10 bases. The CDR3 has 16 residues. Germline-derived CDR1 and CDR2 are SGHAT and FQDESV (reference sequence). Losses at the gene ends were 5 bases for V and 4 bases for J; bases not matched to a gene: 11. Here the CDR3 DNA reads TGTGCCAGCAGCCATGACAGGGGGCTTGGGGCTTACGAGCAGTACTTC. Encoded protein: CASSHDRGLGAYEQYF.

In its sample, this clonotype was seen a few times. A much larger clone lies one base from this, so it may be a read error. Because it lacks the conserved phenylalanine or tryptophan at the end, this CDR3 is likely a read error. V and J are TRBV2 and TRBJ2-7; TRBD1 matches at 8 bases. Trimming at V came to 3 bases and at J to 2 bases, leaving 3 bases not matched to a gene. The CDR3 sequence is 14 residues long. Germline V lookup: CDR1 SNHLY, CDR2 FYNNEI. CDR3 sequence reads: CASSDLTGAYEQYC. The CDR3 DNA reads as TGTGCCAGCAGTGACCTGACAGGGGCCTACGAGCAGTACTGC.

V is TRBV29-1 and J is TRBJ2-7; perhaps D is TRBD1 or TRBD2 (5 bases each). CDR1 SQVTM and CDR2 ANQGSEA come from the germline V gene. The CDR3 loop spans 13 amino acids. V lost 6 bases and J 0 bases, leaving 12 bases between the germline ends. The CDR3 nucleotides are TGCAGCGTCGGGACGGATAGCTCCTACGAGCAGTACTTC. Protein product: CSVGTDSSYEQYF.

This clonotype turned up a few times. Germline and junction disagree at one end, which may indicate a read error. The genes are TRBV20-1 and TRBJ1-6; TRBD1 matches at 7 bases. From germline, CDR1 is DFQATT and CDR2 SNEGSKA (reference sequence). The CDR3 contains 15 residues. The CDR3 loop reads CNARGLQGSDSPLHF. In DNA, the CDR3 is TGCAATGCTAGAGGATTACAGGGGAGCGATTCACCCCTCCACTTT.

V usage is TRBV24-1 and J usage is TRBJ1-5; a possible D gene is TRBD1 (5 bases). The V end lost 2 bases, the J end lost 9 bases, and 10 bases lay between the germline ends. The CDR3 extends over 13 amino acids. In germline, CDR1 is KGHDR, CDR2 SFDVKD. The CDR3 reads CATSDSPGGPQHF. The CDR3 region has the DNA TGTGCCACCAGTGATTCGCCCGGGGGGCCCCAGCATTTT.

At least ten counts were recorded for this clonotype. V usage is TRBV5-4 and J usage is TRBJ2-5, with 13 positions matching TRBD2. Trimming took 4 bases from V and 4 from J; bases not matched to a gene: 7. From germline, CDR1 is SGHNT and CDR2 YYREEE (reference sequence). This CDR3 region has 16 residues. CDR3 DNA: TGTGCCAGCAGCGGAGGACTAGCGGGGGACCCAGAGACCCAGTACTTC. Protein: CASSGGLAGDPETQYF.

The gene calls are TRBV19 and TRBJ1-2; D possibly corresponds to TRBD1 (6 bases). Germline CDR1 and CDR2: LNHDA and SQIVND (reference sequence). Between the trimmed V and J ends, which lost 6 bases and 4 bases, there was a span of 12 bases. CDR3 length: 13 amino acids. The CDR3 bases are TGTGCCAGTAGGGAACAGGGCGGCTATGGCTACACCTTC. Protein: CASREQGGYGYTF.

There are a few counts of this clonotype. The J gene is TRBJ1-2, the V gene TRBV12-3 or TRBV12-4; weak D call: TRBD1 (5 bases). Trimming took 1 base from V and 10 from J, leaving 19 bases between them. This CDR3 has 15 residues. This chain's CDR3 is CASSLGQGLKTPYTF. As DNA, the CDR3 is TGTGCCAGCAGTTTAGGGCAGGGACTTAAAACTCCCTACACCTTC.

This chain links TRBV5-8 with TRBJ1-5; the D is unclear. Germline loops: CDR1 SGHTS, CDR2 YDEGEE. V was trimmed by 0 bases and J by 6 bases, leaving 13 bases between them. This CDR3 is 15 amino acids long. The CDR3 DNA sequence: TGTGCCAGCAGCTTGGGGGCCGGGGAGGTTCAGCCCCAGCATTTT. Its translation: CASSLGAGEVQPQHF.

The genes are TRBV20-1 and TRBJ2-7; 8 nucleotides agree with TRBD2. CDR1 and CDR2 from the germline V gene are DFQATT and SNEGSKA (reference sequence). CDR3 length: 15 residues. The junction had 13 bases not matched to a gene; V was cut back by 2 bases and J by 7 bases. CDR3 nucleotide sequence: TGCAGTGCTAGATCGGACGGCGGGAGGCCGGGAGAGCAGTACTTC. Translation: CSARSDGGRPGEQYF.

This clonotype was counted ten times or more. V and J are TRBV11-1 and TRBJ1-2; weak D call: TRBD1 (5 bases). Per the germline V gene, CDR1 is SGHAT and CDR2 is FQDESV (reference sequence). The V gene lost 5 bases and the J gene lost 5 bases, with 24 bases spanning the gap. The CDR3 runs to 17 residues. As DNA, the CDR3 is TGTGCCAGCAGCCACTCCTCGCAGGGCGGAGTGGGATATGGCTACACCTTC. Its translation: CASSHSSQGGVGYGYTF.

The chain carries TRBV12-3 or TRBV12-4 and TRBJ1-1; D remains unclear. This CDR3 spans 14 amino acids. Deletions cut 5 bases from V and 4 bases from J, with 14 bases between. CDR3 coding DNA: TGTGCCAGCAGTCTAGTCGTGGCAGCCACTGAAGCTTTCTTT. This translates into CASSLVVAATEAFF.

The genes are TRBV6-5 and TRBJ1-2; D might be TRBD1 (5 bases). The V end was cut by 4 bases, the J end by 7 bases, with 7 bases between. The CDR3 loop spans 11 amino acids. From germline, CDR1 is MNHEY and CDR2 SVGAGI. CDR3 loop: CASSFGAGYTF. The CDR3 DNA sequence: TGTGCCAGCAGTTTCGGGGCTGGCTACACCTTC.

CDR3 amino acids: CSARDFYDSGANVLTF. The CDR3 DNA reads as TGCAGTGCTAGAGATTTTTACGACTCTGGGGCCAACGTCCTGACTTTC. J is TRBJ2-6 and V is TRBV20-1; unclear D gene. This CDR3 comprises 16 residues. Germline assignment: CDR1 DFQATT and CDR2 SNEGSKA (reference sequence). V lost 0 bases, J lost 0 bases, and 9 bases lay in between.

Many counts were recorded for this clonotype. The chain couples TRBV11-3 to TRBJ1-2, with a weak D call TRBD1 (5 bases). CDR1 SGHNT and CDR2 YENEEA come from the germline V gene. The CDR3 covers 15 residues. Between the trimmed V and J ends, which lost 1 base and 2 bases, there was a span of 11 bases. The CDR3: CASSLVNRGNYGYTF. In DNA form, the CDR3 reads TGTGCCAGCAGCTTAGTAAACCGGGGGAACTATGGCTACACCTTC.

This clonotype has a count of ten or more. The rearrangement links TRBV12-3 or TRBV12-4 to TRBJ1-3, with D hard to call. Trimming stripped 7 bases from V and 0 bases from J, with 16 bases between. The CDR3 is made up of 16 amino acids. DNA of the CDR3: TGTGCCAGCACCAACCCGACGGAGAGCTCTGGAAACACCATATATTTT. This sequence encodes CASTNPTESSGNTIYF.

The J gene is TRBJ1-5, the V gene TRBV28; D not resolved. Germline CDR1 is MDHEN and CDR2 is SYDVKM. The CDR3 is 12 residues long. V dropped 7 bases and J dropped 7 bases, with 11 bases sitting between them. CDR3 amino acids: CASISAGQPQHF. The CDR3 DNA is TGTGCCAGCATATCGGCTGGCCAGCCCCAGCATTTT.

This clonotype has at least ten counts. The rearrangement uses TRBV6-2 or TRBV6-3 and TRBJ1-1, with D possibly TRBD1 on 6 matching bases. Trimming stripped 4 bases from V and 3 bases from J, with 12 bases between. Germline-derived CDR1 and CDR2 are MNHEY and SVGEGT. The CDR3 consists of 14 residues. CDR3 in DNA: TGTGCCAGCAGTTCCCCACAGGGTTACACTGAAGCTTTCTTT. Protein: CASSSPQGYTEAFF.